This T cell receptor (beta chain) originates from a study of blood T cell repertoires in COVID-19 (dated by TCRdb to about 2020). With regard to the full study: Samples from collaborators originated in the United States, Italy and Spain and spanned both the acute and convalescent phases of COVID-19. The prospective study material was composed of cDNA or gDNA derived from T cells, B-cell-depleted T cells, or PBMCs. Subjects who had been exposed to COVID-19, were actively infected with it, or had recovered from it provided the deeply sampled blood TCRbeta repertoires that made up the dataset. The repertoires were made available in a free public database intended to serve as a resource for research on the immune response to SARS-CoV-2. The samples were drawn from two sources: the first 160 participants of the ongoing ImmuneRACE study, and over 1,000 subjects contributed by 6 global collaborators. A de-identified subject ID, COVID-19 status, age in years and sex were almost always included in the sample metadata. Where available, HLA class I and class II types were taken from metadata supplied by the sample provider and were not determined by assay-based typing.

The immunoSEQ Assay, a bias-controlled multiplex PCR, was used to amplify TCRbeta CDR3 regions from genomic DNA. From the authors' description of their analysis: The number of nucleated cells in each sample was estimated by amplification of reference gene primers within the assay. To quantify the absolute abundance of each unique TCRbeta CDR3 rearrangement, sequence reads were collapsed and filtered. For each sample, productive Simpson clonality was calculated by taking the square root of Simpson's diversity index across productive rearrangements. In its TCRdb copy, this immuneACCESS table keeps in-frame sequences only and misses some clones. Where compared with another copy, unresolved V genes explain less than half of these, and the others have no known cause. The V and J calls and the clone size are those of that table, but D and trimming were determined from the DNA. Recorded for this sample are over 110,000 clones; about three quarters of them occurred a single time. Of the sample, around 14% falls within the top ten clones.

Each collaborating institution followed its own protocols to collect whole blood in K2EDTA tubes. For TCRbeta analysis, collaborators shipped samples in one of three forms: frozen whole blood, isolated PBMCs, or DNA extracted from either of those sample types. Results the study describes overall, beyond this receptor: The amount of clinical and demographic metadata varied by source and participant and was provided uncurated.

With respect to this clone: Its antigen target is currently unknown. It has no much larger one-base neighbor in the sample; base qualities were not kept.

Sequenced material: peripheral blood. The TCR comes from an elderly man with acute or convalescent COVID-19.

For the CDR3, the sequence is CASSQVGAWGQGYGNEKLFF. The sequence in DNA is TGCGCCAGCAGCCAAGTGGGGGCTTGGGGACAGGGATACGGTAATGAAAAACTGTTTTTT. The V and J genes are TRBV4-3 and TRBJ1-4; 9 bases in the junction line up with TRBD1. CDR1 is given as LGHNA and CDR2 as YSLEER, both from the germline V gene. Trimmed from V: 1 base; trimmed from J: 4 bases; junction bases lacking a gene match: 16. Reading from cysteine to phenylalanine, the CDR3 counts 20 amino acids. The read is trimmed to its CDR3 DNA, 60 bases read in frame from base 1.